The present TCR beta chain was sequenced within a study of cytomegalovirus exposure and HLA in healthy donors. Germline loops: CDR1 LNHDA, CDR2 SQIVND (reference sequence). The CDR3 loop spans 11 amino acids. Deletions cut 5 bases from V and 6 bases from J, with 8 bases between. The primer mix had 60 Vbeta and 13 Jbeta primers. The table came from immunoSEQ multiplex PCR; TCRdb's copy has only in-frame clones and leaves some out. This table has 150,000 to 200,000 clones, over 70% appearing once. In regard to this clone: As yet, its antigen is unknown.

General study findings and limits: Later work showed greater clonal expansion in HLA-associated TCR beta chains than in equally common others. There were approximately 150 TCR beta chains listed as cytomegalovirus-associated. In presence/absence analyses, roughly uniform sequencing depth across donors was assumed. V- and J-gene trimming of TCR beta was linked (in a later analysis) to a missense DCLRE1C variant.

The sequenced material came from PBMCs. V usage is TRBV19 and J usage is TRBJ2-7, with D possibly being TRBD1 (5 bases). The clonotype comes from a woman younger than 35 in good health and CMV-seropositive. The CDR3 coding sequence is TGTGCCAGTAGTGGGGCACGCGAGCAGTACTTC. Protein product: CASSGAREQYF. Together with reference TRBV19 and TRBJ2-7, the CDR3 gives the full variable domain: DGGITQSPKYLFRKEGQNVTLSCEQNLNHDAMYWYRQDPGQGLRLIYYSQIVNDFQKGDIAEGYSVSREKKESFPLTVTSAQKNPTAFYLCASSGAREQYFGPGTRLTVT.